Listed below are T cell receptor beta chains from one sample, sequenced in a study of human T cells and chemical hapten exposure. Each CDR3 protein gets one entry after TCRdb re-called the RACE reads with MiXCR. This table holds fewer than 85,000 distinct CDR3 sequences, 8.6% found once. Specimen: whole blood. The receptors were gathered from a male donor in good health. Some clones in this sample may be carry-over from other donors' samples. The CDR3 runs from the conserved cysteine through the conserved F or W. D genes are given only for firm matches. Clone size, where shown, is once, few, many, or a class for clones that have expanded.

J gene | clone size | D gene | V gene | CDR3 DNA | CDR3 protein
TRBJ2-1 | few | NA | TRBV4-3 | TGCGCCAGCAGCCAAGATCGAGGGATGGGCTCCTACAATGAGCAGTTCTTC | CASSQDRGMGSYNEQFF
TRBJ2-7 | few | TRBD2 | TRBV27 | TGTGCCAGCAGTGGGGCTAGCGGGAGAGGTCCCTACGAGCAGTACTTC | CASSGASGRGPYEQYF
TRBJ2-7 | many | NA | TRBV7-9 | TGTGCCAGCAGCTTGCCAGCCAGCTACGAGCAGTACTTC | CASSLPASYEQYF
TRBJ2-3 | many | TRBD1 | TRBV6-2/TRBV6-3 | TGTGCCAGCAGCCCCCCTCATGAGGGGGCGCGGGGCACAGATACGCAGTATTTT | CASSPPHEGARGTDTQYF
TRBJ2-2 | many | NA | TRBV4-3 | TGCGCCAGCAGCCAAGATTACCGTCCAGCCGGGGAGCTGTTTTTT | CASSQDYRPAGELFF
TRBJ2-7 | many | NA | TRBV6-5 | TGTGCCAGCAGTTACTCGATAGTAGGATTCACCTACGAGCAGTACTTC | CASSYSIVGFTYEQYF
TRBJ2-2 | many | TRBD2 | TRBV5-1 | TGCGCCAGCAGCGGGGGACTAGCGGGCCCCTACAGAGGGGAGCTGTTTTTT | CASSGGLAGPYRGELFF
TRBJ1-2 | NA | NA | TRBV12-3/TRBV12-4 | TGTGCCAGCAGTCGATCGGGACAAGCCTATGGCTACACCTTC | CASSRSGQAYGYTF
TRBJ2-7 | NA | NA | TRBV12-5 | TGTGCTAGTGGTTCCCCGAGGGAGCAGTACTTC | CASGSPREQYF
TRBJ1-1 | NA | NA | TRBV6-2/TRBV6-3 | TGTGCCAGCAGTCCCGGGTCGCCCTCGAGAAGAGCTTTCTTT | CASSPGSPSRRAFF
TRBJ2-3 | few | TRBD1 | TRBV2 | TGTGCCAGCAGTTCACAGGGGTTTACAGATACGCAGTATTTT | CASSSQGFTDTQYF
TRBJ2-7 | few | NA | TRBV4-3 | TGCGCCAGCAGCCAAGACCGCGGGGGCTCCCCTGGCAAGCAGTACTTC | CASSQDRGGSPGKQYF
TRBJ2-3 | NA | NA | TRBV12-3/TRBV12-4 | TGTGCCAGCAGTCGGTCTGCGGGGAACACAGATACGCAGTATTTT | CASSRSAGNTDTQYF
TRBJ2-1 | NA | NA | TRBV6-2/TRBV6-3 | TGTGCCAGCAGAGATTACAATGAGCAGTTCTTC | CASRDYNEQFF
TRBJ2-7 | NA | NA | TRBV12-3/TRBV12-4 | TGTGCCAGCAGGCCCGACAGCCTAAACGACGAGCAGTACTTC | CASRPDSLNDEQYF
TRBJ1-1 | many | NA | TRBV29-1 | TGCAGCGTTGAAGGCAGGGTACATACTGAAGCTTTCTTT | CSVEGRVHTEAFF
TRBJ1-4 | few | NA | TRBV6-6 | TGTGCCAGCAGTAACAGGGTTAATGAAAAACTGTTTTTT | CASSNRVNEKLFF
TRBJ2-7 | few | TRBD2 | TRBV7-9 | TGTGCCAGCAGCTTCACTAGCGACTACGAGCAGTACTTC | CASSFTSDYEQYF
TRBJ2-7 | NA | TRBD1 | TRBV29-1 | TGCAGCGTCGCTGGGGACAGAAGCTACGAGCAGTACTTC | CSVAGDRSYEQYF
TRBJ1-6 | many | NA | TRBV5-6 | TGTGCCAGCAGCTTCAGAGGCCCCAGTAGCTCACCCCTCCACTTT | CASSFRGPSSSPLHF
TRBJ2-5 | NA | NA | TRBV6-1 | TGTGCCAGCAGTGAATCCGGGCCCCGGGCGACCCAGTACTTC | CASSESGPRATQYF
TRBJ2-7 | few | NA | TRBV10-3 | TGTGCCATCCCCCGAGCTCTTTGGTACGAGCAGTACTTC | CAIPRALWYEQYF
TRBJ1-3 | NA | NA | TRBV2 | TGTGCCAGCAGTGCCGGGACGGAGGGAAACACCATATATTTT | CASSAGTEGNTIYF
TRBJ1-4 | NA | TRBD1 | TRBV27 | TGTGCCAGCAGTTGGTGGGGGGGACAGGATGAAAAACTGTTTTTT | CASSWWGGQDEKLFF
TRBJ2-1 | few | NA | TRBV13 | TGTGCCAGCAGCCCAGCTGGTTCGAGTGAGCAGTTCTTC | CASSPAGSSEQFF